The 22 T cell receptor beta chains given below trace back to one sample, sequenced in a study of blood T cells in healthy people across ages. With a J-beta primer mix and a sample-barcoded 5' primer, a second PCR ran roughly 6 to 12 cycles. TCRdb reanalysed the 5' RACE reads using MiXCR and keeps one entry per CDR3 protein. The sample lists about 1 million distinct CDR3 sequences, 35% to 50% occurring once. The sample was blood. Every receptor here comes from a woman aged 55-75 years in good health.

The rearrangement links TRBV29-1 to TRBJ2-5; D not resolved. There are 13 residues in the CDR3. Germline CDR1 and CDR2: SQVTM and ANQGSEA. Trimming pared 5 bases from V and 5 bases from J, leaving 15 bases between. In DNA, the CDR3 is TGCAGCGTTTGTAGGAGATTGGGGGAGACCCAGTACTTC. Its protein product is CSVCRRLGETQYF.

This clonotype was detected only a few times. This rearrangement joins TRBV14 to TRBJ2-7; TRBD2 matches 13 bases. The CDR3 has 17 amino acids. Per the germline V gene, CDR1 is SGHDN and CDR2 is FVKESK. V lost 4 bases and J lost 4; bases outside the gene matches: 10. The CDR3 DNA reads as TGTGCCAGCAGCCGGACTAGCGGGAGATCGATGGGGTACGAGCAGTACTTC. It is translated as CASSRTSGRSMGYEQYF.

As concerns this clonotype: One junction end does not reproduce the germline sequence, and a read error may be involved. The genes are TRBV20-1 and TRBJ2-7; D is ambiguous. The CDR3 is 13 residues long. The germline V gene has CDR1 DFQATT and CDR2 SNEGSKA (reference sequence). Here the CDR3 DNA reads TGCAGTGCTAGAGTGCTCTCCTCCAACGAGCAGTACTTC. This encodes CSARVLSSNEQYF.

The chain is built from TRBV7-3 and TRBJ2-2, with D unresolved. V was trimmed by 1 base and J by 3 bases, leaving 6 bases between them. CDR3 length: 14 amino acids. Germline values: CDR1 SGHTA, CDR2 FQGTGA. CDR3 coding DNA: TGTGCCAGCAGCTTAATTCCCTACACCGGGGAGCTGTTTTTT. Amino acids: CASSLIPYTGELFF.

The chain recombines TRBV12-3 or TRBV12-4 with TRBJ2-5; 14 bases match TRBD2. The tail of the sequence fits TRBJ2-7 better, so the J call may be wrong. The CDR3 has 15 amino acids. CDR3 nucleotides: TGTGCCAGCAGACCCGGACTAGCGGGAGGATACGAGCAGTACTTC. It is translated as CASRPGLAGGYEQYF.

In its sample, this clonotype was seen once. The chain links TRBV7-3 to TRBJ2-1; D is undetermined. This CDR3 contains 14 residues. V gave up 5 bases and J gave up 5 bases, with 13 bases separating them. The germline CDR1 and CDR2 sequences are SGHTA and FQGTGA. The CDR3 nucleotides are TGTGCCAGCAGCCTACTGGAAAGGGACAATGAGCAGTTCTTC. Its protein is CASSLLERDNEQFF.

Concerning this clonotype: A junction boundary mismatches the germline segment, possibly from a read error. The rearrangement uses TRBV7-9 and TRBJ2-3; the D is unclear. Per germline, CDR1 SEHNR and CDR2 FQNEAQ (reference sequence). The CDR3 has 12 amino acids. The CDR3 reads CASSSPTYTQYF. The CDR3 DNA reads TGTGCCAGCAGCTCGCCCACATATACGCAGTATTTT.

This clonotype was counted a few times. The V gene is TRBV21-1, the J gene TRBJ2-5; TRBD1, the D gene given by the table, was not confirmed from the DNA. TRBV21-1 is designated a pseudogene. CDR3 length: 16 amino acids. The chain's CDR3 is CASSKCSGDLQETQYF. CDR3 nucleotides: TGTGCCAGCAGCAAGTGTTCAGGGGACCTCCAAGAGACCCAGTACTTC.

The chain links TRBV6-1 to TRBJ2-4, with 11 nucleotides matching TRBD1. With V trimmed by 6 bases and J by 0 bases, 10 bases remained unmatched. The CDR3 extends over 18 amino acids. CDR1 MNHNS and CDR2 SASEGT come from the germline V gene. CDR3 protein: CASSRGTGGVVAKNIQYF. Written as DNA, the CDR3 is TGTGCCAGCAGCCGAGGGACAGGGGGTGTTGTAGCCAAAAACATTCAGTACTTC.

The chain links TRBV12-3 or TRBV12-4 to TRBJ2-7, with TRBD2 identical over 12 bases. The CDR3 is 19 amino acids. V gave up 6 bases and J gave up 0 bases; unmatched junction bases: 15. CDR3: CASSLSGLAGTGISYEQYF. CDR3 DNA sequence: TGTGCCAGCAGCCTTTCCGGACTAGCGGGAACAGGGATCTCCTACGAGCAGTACTTC.

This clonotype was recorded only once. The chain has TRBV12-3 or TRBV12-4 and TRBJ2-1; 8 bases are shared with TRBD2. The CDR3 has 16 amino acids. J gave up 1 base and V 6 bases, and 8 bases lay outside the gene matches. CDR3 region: CASRRAGTRSYNEQFF. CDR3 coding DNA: TGTGCCAGCAGGCGGGCCGGGACTAGGTCCTACAATGAGCAGTTCTTC.

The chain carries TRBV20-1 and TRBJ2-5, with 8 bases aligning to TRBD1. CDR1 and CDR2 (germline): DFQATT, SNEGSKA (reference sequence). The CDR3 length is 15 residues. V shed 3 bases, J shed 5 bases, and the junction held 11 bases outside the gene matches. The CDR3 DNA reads TGCAGTGCTAGTTCTGTGGACAGGGCGGGGGAGACCCAGTACTTC. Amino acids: CSASSVDRAGETQYF.

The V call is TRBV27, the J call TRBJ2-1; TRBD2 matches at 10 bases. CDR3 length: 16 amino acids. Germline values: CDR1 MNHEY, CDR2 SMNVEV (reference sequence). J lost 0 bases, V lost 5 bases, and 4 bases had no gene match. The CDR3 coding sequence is TGTGCCAGCAGTCACGGACTAGCGGCCTCCTACAATGAGCAGTTCTTC. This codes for CASSHGLAASYNEQFF.

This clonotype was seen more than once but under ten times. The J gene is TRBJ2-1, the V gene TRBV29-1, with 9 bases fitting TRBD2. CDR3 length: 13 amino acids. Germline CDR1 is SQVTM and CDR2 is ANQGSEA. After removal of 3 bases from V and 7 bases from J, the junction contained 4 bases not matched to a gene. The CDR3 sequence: CSVDFAGGNEQFF. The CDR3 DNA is TGCAGCGTTGATTTCGCGGGAGGGAATGAGCAGTTCTTC.

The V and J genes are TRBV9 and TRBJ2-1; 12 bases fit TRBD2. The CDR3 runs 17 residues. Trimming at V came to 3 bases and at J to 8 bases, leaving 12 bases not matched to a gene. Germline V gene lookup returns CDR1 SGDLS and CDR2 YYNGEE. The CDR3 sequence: CASSAPRTSGTWDEQFF. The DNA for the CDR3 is TGTGCCAGCAGCGCACCACGGACTAGCGGGACTTGGGATGAGCAGTTCTTC.

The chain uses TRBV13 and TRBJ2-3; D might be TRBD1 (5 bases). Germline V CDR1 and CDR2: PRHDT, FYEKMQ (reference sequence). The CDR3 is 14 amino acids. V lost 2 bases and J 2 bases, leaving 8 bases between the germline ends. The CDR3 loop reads CASSLRGTTDTQYF. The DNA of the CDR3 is TGTGCCAGCAGCTTAAGGGGTACCACAGATACGCAGTATTTT.

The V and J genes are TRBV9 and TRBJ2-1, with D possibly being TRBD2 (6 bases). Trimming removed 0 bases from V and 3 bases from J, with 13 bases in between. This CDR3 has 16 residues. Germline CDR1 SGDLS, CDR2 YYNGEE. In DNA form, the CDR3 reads TGTGCCAGCAGCGTAGAAAGCGGGTGGGGCTACAATGAGCAGTTCTTC. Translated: CASSVESGWGYNEQFF.

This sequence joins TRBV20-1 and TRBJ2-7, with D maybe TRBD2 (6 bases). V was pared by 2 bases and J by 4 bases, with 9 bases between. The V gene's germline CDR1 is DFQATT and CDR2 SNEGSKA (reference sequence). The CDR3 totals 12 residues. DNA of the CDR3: TGCAGTGCTAGATCGGAGGGGTACGAGCAGTACTTC. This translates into CSARSEGYEQYF.

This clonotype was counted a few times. The CDR3 sequence is CASSQPSVRGYNEQFF. CDR3 sequence (DNA): TGCGCCAGCAGCCAACCCAGTGTCAGGGGTTACAATGAGCAGTTCTTC. The chain couples TRBV4-1 to TRBJ2-1; a possible D gene is TRBD1 (6 bases). Trimming took off 2 bases at V and 4 bases at J, with 15 bases between the two ends. Germline CDR1 reads MGHRA; CDR2 reads YSYEKL. The CDR3 runs to 16 residues.

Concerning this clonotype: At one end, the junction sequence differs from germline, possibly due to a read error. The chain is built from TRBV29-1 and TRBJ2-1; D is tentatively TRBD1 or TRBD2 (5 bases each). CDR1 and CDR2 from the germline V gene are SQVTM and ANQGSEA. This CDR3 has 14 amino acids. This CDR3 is CSAEDGLRGNEQFF. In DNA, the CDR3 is TGCAGCGCTGAAGACGGACTTAGGGGCAATGAGCAGTTCTTC.

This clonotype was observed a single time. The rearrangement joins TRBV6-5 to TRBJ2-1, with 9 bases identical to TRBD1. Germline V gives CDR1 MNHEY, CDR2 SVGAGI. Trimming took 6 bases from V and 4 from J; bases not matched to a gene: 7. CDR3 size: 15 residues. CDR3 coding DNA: TGTGCCAGCAGCCACCGGGACAGGGAATACAATGAGCAGTTCTTC. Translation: CASSHRDREYNEQFF.

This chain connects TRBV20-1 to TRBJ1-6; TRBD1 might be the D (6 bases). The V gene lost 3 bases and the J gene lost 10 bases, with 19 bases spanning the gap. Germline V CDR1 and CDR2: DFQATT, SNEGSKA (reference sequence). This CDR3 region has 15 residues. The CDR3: CSARGGRGDGSPLHF. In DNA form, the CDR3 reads TGCAGTGCTAGGGGGGGCAGGGGAGATGGCTCACCCCTCCACTTT.